The present T cell receptor (beta chain) was sequenced within a study of blood T cell repertoires in COVID-19. Study-level information: Spain, Italy and the United States supplied samples that represented acute and convalescent COVID-19.

Some clones are missing from TCRdb's copy, which holds only in-frame ones; the method was immunoSEQ multiplex PCR. This table has approximately 34,000 clones, more than 65% appearing once. The CDR3 is 18 residues long. V lost 5 bases, J lost 5 bases, and 25 bases lay in between. The germline CDR1 and CDR2 sequences are SGHTA and FQGNSA. The clonotype was recovered from a man aged 70-80 years with COVID-19, enrolled during active disease. Material for sequencing was peripheral blood. This sequence joins TRBV7-2 and TRBJ2-1, with D unclear. The CDR3 here is CASSPPGSRATRNNEQFF. The CDR3 DNA reads as TGTGCCAGCAGCCCCCCGGGTTCACGAGCAACAAGGAACAATGAGCAGTTCTTC.